These 7 T cell receptor beta chains originate from one sample sequenced in a study of cytomegalovirus exposure and HLA in healthy donors. The PCR contained 60 Vbeta and 13 Jbeta primers. Using immunoSEQ multiplex PCR, the repertoire was profiled, and TCRdb retains in-frame clones only, with some absent. Here the sample spans roughly 100,000 clones, nearly 85% being singletons. The sequenced sample consisted of PBMCs. The origin of the receptors is a young man in good health and CMV-seronegative.

This chain links TRBV5-4 with TRBJ1-2; 9 bases map to TRBD1. Germline CDR1 and CDR2: SGHNT and YYREEE (reference sequence). J lost 3 bases, V lost 3 bases, and 6 bases had no gene match. This CDR3 has 15 amino acids. CDR3 loop: CASSSMGQGDYGYTF. CDR3 in DNA: TGTGCCAGCAGCTCGATGGGACAGGGCGACTATGGCTACACCTTC.

The V call is TRBV18, the J call TRBJ1-1; D may be TRBD1 (5 bases). The CDR3 sequence is 14 residues long. Deletions cut 3 bases from V and 4 bases from J, with 12 bases between. Germline lookup yields CDR1 KGHSH and CDR2 LQKENI. CDR3 DNA sequence: TGTGCCAGCTCACCCCCGACAGTCCCCACTGAAGCTTTCTTT. Translating gives CASSPPTVPTEAFF.

This rearrangement joins TRBV27 to TRBJ2-3; 7 bases fit TRBD2. J was trimmed by 6 bases and V by 6 bases; bases with no gene match: 12. The CDR3 consists of 15 residues. In germline, CDR1 is MNHEY, CDR2 SMNVEV (reference sequence). CDR3 protein: CASSLTWGGRDTQYF. The CDR3 nucleotides read TGTGCCAGCAGCCTCACTTGGGGGGGACGGGATACGCAGTATTTT.

The chain combines TRBV28 with TRBJ1-5; 11 bases match TRBD1. The germline V gene has CDR1 MDHEN and CDR2 SYDVKM. Unmatched junction bases numbered 4, after V lost 6 bases and J lost 0 bases. The CDR3 spans 16 residues. The CDR3 coding sequence is TGTGCCAGCAGCCTGGACAGGGGGCATAGCAATCAGCCCCAGCATTTT. Translating gives CASSLDRGHSNQPQHF.

V is TRBV7-2 and J is TRBJ1-1; D is possibly TRBD1 (6 bases). The CDR3 consists of 17 residues. From germline, CDR1 is SGHTA and CDR2 FQGNSA. Trimming cost V 5 bases and J 4 bases, with 23 bases left between them. CDR3 sequence reads: CASSLPATGPTITEAFF. The DNA for the CDR3 is TGTGCCAGCAGCCTGCCTGCGACAGGACCGACGATCACTGAAGCTTTCTTT.

This chain joins TRBV28 and TRBJ2-1; 8 bases fit TRBD2. Losses at the gene ends were 5 bases for V and 8 bases for J; bases not matched to a gene: 14. The CDR3 extends over 16 amino acids. Germline assignment: CDR1 MDHEN and CDR2 SYDVKM. The CDR3 reads CASSPTSGSILDEQFF. CDR3 sequence (DNA): TGTGCCAGCAGTCCAACGAGCGGGAGTATCCTAGATGAGCAGTTCTTC.

The V gene is TRBV9, the J gene TRBJ2-1; TRBD2 agrees at 7 bases. CDR1 and CDR2 from the germline V gene are SGDLS and YYNGEE. This CDR3 has 15 amino acids. V gave up 2 bases and J gave up 8 bases; unmatched junction bases: 10. This CDR3 is CASSVLGGRFHEQFF. CDR3 bases: TGTGCCAGCAGCGTTCTGGGAGGGCGGTTCCATGAGCAGTTCTTC.